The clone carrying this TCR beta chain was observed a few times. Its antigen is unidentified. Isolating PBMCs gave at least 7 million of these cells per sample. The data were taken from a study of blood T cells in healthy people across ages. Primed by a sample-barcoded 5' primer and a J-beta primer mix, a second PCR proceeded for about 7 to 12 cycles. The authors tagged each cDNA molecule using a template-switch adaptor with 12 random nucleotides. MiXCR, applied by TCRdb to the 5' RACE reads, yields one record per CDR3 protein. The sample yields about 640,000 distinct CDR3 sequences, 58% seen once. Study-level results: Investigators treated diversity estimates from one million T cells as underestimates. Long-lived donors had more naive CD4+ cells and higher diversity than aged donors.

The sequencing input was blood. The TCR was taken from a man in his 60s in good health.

The CDR3 DNA reads TGTGCCAGCAGCTTAGCTCGGGGTGACTATGGCTACACCTTC. Protein product: CASSLARGDYGYTF. J is TRBJ1-2 and V is TRBV7-2; no clear D gene. The CDR3 has 14 residues. Germline V CDR1 and CDR2: SGHTA, FQGNSA. V lost 0 bases and J 3 bases, leaving 8 bases between the germline ends.